The present entry profiles one T cell receptor beta chain with its context. Its antigen is not known. Clones were read by immunoSEQ multiplex PCR, and TCRdb kept only the in-frame ones, dropping some. Here the sample spans around 160,000 clones, around 91% being singletons. These data are taken from a study of T cell responses to AZD1222 COVID-19 vaccine. This CDR3 is built from 15 residues. Between the trimmed V and J ends, which lost 2 bases and 9 bases, there was a span of 14 bases. The germline V gene has CDR1 MNHEY and CDR2 SVGAGI. Study-wide results and caveats: In all cases, repertoires were sampled only after the peak T cell response. Clonal diversity was possibly underestimated, and white British individuals and females predominated among donors. Close to half of all spike-specific TCRs reportedly target regions of the variants that are unmutated.

The sequence was collected from an adult in good health. Sequencing used peripheral blood, obtained on day 0 of AZD1222 vaccination. This chain connects TRBV6-5 to TRBJ1-6, with a tentative D call TRBD1 (5 bases). In nucleotides, the CDR3 is TGTGCCAGCAGTTACATGGACCCTAGGGGTTCACCCCTCCACTTT. Protein sequence: CASSYMDPRGSPLHF.